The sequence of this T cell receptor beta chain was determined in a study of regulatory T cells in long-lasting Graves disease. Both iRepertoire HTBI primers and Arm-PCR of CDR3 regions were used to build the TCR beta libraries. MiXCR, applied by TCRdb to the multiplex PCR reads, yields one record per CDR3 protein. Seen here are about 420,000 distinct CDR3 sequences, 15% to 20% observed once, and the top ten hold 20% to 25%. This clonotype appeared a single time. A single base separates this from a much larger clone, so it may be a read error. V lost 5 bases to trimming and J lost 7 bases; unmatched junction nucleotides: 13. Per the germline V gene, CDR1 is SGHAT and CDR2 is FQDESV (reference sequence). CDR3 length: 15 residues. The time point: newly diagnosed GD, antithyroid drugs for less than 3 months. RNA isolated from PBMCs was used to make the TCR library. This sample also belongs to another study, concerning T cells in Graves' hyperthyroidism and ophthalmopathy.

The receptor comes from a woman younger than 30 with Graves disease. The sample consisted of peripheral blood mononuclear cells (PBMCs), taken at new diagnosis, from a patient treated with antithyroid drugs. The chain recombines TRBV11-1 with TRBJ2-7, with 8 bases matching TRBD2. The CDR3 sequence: CASSRTSGASNEQYF. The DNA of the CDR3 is TGTGCCAGCAGCCGAACTAGCGGTGCCAGCAATGAGCAGTACTTC.